The clone carrying this T cell receptor (beta chain) turned up a few times. This entry belongs to a study of blood T cells in healthy people across ages. Next came a second PCR, run for 7 to 11 cycles, which used a sample-barcoded 5' primer along with a J-beta primer mix. Via MiXCR, TCRdb re-called the 5' RACE reads, giving one row per CDR3 protein. Of over 1.5 million distinct CDR3 sequences in the sample, about 49% were seen once. Every sample had a minimum of 6.5 million PBMCs isolated. CDR1 DFQATT and CDR2 SNEGSKA come from the germline V gene (reference sequence). This CDR3 has 14 amino acids. Deletions cut 3 bases from V and 3 bases from J, with 14 bases between.

Specimen: blood. The TCR comes from a woman between 40 and 55 years old in good health. This rearrangement joins TRBV20-1 to TRBJ2-5, with D possibly being TRBD2 (6 bases). The CDR3 DNA reads TGCAGTGCTAGTGCGGGCCCGGGGGAAGAGACCCAGTACTTC. The encoded protein is CSASAGPGEETQYF.